These 5 T cell receptor beta chains came from one sample sequenced in a study of blood T cell repertoires in COVID-19. The assay was immunoSEQ multiplex PCR, and TCRdb's table has in-frame clones only and misses some. This table holds about 150,000 clones, over 75% found once. The sequencing input was peripheral blood. The receptors were sampled from a young man with COVID-19, enrolled during active disease.

This clone has more than one count but fewer than ten. The rearrangement links TRBV3-1 (or the pseudogene TRBV3-2) to TRBJ1-5; D is perhaps TRBD1 (5 bases). The length of the CDR3 is 14 residues. In germline, CDR1 is LGHDT, CDR2 YNNKEL (reference sequence). The V end lost 6 bases, the J end lost 2 bases, and 11 bases lay between the germline ends. The CDR3 region has the DNA TGTGCCAGCAGTCAGGGAGGGGGCAATCAGCCCCAGCATTTT. This sequence encodes CASSQGGGNQPQHF.

The chain employs TRBV9 and TRBJ2-1; 8 bases map to TRBD2. The germline gives CDR1 SGDLS, CDR2 YYNGEE. The CDR3 runs to 15 residues. V lost 3 bases and J lost 7; bases outside the gene matches: 9. Written as DNA, the CDR3 is TGTGCCAGCAGCGCCGCCGGGACTAGTACGAATGAGCAGTTCTTC. Amino acids: CASSAAGTSTNEQFF.

V gene TRBV7-2 combines with J gene TRBJ2-3, with TRBD2 matching 8 bases. The germline V gene encodes CDR1 SGHTA and CDR2 FQGNSA. Trimming took 2 bases from V and 5 from J; bases not matched to a gene: 9. The CDR3 loop spans 16 amino acids. The CDR3 is CASSLKAGVIGDTQYF. CDR3 sequence (DNA): TGTGCCAGCAGCTTAAAAGCGGGAGTCATCGGAGATACGCAGTATTTT.

The chain has TRBV4-1 and TRBJ2-7, with 11 bases matching TRBD2. This CDR3 is built from 22 residues. CDR1 and CDR2 (germline): MGHRA, YSYEKL. V lost 2 bases, J lost 2 bases, and 23 bases stayed unmatched. CDR3: CASSQTIRAQLAGGLGPYEQYF. The CDR3 DNA follows: TGCGCCAGCAGCCAAACGATTCGAGCTCAGCTAGCGGGAGGCCTGGGCCCCTACGAGCAGTACTTC.

The chain uses TRBV6-2 or TRBV6-3 and TRBJ2-2; D might be TRBD2 (6 bases). Germline values: CDR1 MNHEY, CDR2 SVGEGT. Trimming pared 4 bases from V and 7 bases from J, leaving 13 bases between. The CDR3 is 14 amino acids. CDR3 bases: TGTGCCAGCAGTTTAGGAGGGGCGGTCGGGGAGCTGTTTTTT. Translation gives CASSLGGAVGELFF.